A selection of T cell receptor beta chains follows, all from one sample in a study of cytomegalovirus exposure and HLA in healthy donors. Here immunoSEQ multiplex PCR was the method, and the copy in TCRdb shows in-frame clones only, minus some. The table shows around 150,000 clones, with just under 90% occurring only once. The sample was PBMCs. These receptors were collected from a man aged 18 to 30 in good health and CMV-seropositive. Each CDR3 is given with its conserved first and last residue. A D gene is named only where the DNA matches it firmly. Only some rows state a clone size, as once, few, many or a class for expanded clones.

D	size	V	length	J	CDR3	DNA
TRBD1	-	TRBV27	14	TRBJ1-1	CASSLGQGAGEAFF	TGTGCCAGCAGTCTTGGACAGGGGGCTGGTGAAGCTTTCTTT
-	-	TRBV11-2	15	TRBJ2-5	CASSLSRGNKETQYF	TGTGCCAGCAGCTTAAGTCGGGGGAATAAAGAGACCCAGTACTTC
-	many	TRBV19	15	TRBJ2-2	CASSDRQEYTGELFF	TGTGCCAGTAGTGATCGACAGGAATACACCGGGGAGCTGTTTTTT
-	-	TRBV28	14	TRBJ1-5	CASSLLTSNQPQHF	TGTGCCAGCAGTTTATTGACAAGCAATCAGCCCCAGCATTTT
TRBD2	-	TRBV29-1	15	TRBJ2-2	CSVGTSGRRAGELFF	TGCAGCGTCGGGACTAGCGGGAGAAGGGCCGGGGAGCTGTTTTTT
TRBD2	-	TRBV2	18	TRBJ2-5	CASSEAHLAGPYQETQYF	TGTGCCAGCAGTGAAGCGCATCTAGCGGGACCGTACCAAGAGACCCAGTACTTC
-	-	TRBV7-2	13	TRBJ1-1	CASSEGVNTEAFF	TGTGCCAGCAGCGAAGGGGTGAACACTGAAGCTTTCTTT
TRBD2	-	TRBV30	17	TRBJ2-5	CAWSPSPTSGRVETQYF	TGTGCCTGGAGTCCCTCCCCGACTAGCGGGAGGGTAGAGACCCAGTACTTC
TRBD2	few	TRBV19	15	TRBJ2-1	CASSISSGKYNEQFF	TGTGCCAGTAGTATATCTAGCGGGAAGTACAATGAGCAGTTCTTC
-	-	TRBV5-1	13	TRBJ2-3	CASSLGQTDTQYF	TGCGCCAGCAGCTTGGGACAGACGGATACGCAGTATTTT
-	-	TRBV7-9	15	TRBJ1-2	CASSLATGGARGYTF	TGTGCCAGCAGCTTAGCAACCGGCGGCGCTCGTGGCTACACCTTC
TRBD1	-	TRBV27	17	TRBJ2-4	CASSSRTGTIAKNIQYF	TGTGCCAGCAGTTCCCGGACAGGAACAATAGCCAAAAACATTCAGTACTTC
TRBD2	once	TRBV18	16	TRBJ2-5	CASSLAPSSGSETQYF	TGTGCCAGCTCACTCGCGCCTAGTAGCGGGAGTGAGACCCAGTACTTC
-	-	TRBV21-1	17	TRBJ2-2	CASSKGTSGRNTGELFF	TGTGCCAGCAGCAAAGGGACTAGCGGGCGTAACACCGGGGAGCTGTTTTTT
TRBD1	-	TRBV9	15	TRBJ1-1	CASSVVGAGGTEAFF	TGTGCCAGCAGCGTAGTCGGGGCAGGGGGCACTGAAGCTTTCTTT
-	-	TRBV5-5	15	TRBJ1-1	CASSITGQMNTEAFF	TGTGCCAGCAGCATAACGGGACAAATGAACACTGAAGCTTTCTTT
TRBD1	-	TRBV13	14	TRBJ2-5	CASSRGQAQETQYF	TGTGCCAGCAGCCGGGGACAGGCTCAAGAGACCCAGTACTTC
-	-	TRBV6-6	14	TRBJ2-7	CASSQPDSSYEQYF	TGTGCCAGCAGTCAGCCGGACAGCTCCTACGAGCAGTACTTC
-	few	TRBV7-8	12	TRBJ1-2	CASSPGNYGYTF	TGTGCCAGCAGCCCAGGGAACTATGGCTACACCTTC
-	-	TRBV29-1	13	TRBJ2-3	CSIMATSTDTQYF	TGCAGCATAATGGCAACCTCCACAGATACGCAGTATTTT
-	-	TRBV7-2	16	TRBJ2-5	CASSLVAGHHQETQYF	TGTGCCAGCAGCTTAGTAGCCGGACACCATCAAGAGACCCAGTACTTC
TRBD1	-	TRBV7-6	14	TRBJ1-2	CASSLGGQGSGYTF	TGTGCCAGCAGCTTAGGGGGACAGGGAAGTGGCTACACCTTC
-	-	TRBV15	16	TRBJ2-1	CATSINLSGEGYEQFF	TGTGCCACCAGCATAAACCTTAGCGGTGAAGGTTATGAGCAGTTCTTC
-	-	TRBV7-9	14	TRBJ1-5	CASSQVGSNQPQHF	TGTGCCAGCAGCCAAGTCGGGAGCAATCAGCCCCAGCATTTT
-	-	TRBV6-6	15	TRBJ2-1	CASEWEFSSYNEQFF	TGTGCCAGCGAGTGGGAGTTCAGCTCCTACAATGAGCAGTTCTTC
-	-	TRBV18	15	TRBJ2-1	CASSLQAVPGNEQFF	TGTGCCAGCTCACTCCAAGCGGTCCCTGGGAATGAGCAGTTCTTC
TRBD2	-	TRBV14	14	TRBJ2-1	CASKASGSWNEQFF	TGTGCCAGCAAGGCTAGCGGGAGTTGGAATGAGCAGTTCTTC
-	-	TRBV7-9	14	TRBJ2-7	CASSGKGLPYEQYF	TGTGCCAGCAGCGGAAAGGGACTTCCCTACGAGCAGTACTTC
TRBD2	-	TRBV11-2	16	TRBJ2-1	CASSPGLAGIYNEQFF	TGTGCCAGCAGCCCAGGACTAGCGGGAATCTACAATGAGCAGTTCTTC
TRBD1	-	TRBV30	13	TRBJ2-7	CAWNAGTGPPQYF	TGTGCCTGGAATGCCGGGACAGGCCCACCGCAGTACTTC
-	-	TRBV2	12	TRBJ2-7	CASSVQGYEQYF	TGTGCCAGCAGTGTTCAGGGATACGAGCAGTACTTC
-	-	TRBV20-1	11	TRBJ2-1	CSANGLHEQFF	TGCAGTGCTAATGGGCTCCACGAGCAGTTCTTC
TRBD1	-	TRBV6-5	16	TRBJ2-2	CASSYPTGGDTGELFF	TGTGCCAGCAGTTACCCGACAGGGGGGGACACCGGGGAGCTGTTTTTT
TRBD1	-	TRBV5-8	15	TRBJ1-4	CASSLGTGDGGGLFF	TGTGCCAGCAGCCTAGGGACAGGGGACGGCGGTGGACTGTTTTTT
-	-	TRBV6-7	15	TRBJ2-1	CASSSRDSIYNEQFF	TGTGCCAGCAGTAGCCGGGACTCAATCTACAATGAGCAGTTCTTC